This TCR beta chain appears in the sequencing data of a study of blood T cell repertoires in COVID-19. Sequencing was performed with immunoSEQ multiplex PCR; in TCRdb, only in-frame clones are kept and a portion is missing. Of about 220,000 clones listed, about 78% are singletons. The length of the CDR3 is 16 residues. Germline CDR1 SGHVS, CDR2 FQNEAQ. Trimming removed 1 base at V and 2 bases at J, with 13 bases between. This clone was picked up one time. This TCR was sampled from a woman aged 70 to 79 with acute or convalescent COVID-19. Sequenced sample: peripheral blood. The V call is TRBV7-8, the J call TRBJ2-3, with D unresolved. CDR3 in amino acids: CASSLGLTFPTDTQYF. In nucleotides, the CDR3 is TGTGCCAGCAGCTTAGGACTTACCTTCCCCACAGATACGCAGTATTTT.